The clone carrying this T cell receptor (beta chain) was counted between two and nine times. This sample was taken from a study of T cells in Graves' hyperthyroidism and ophthalmopathy. The CDR3 regions of TCR beta were amplified from RNA transcripts. An initial round of RT-PCR targeting the TCR CDR3 relied on the HTBI primer set. TCRdb used MiXCR to reprocess the multiplex PCR reads, holding one entry per CDR3 protein. The sample shows approximately 720,000 distinct CDR3 sequences, around 20% of them seen only once. The CDR3 runs to 14 residues. The V and J ends lost 7 bases and 1 base respectively, with 15 bases between them. In germline, CDR1 is DFQATT, CDR2 SNEGSKA (reference sequence).

This sequence was found in a woman between 50 and 59 years old with Graves' hyperthyroidism that later progressed to Graves' ophthalmopathy. V and J are TRBV20-1 and TRBJ2-3; possible D gene TRBD1, 6 bases. The sequenced sample consisted of blood. Here the CDR3 reads CSGIRDTRTDTQYF. CDR3 bases: TGCAGTGGTATCCGGGACACTCGCACAGATACGCAGTATTTT.